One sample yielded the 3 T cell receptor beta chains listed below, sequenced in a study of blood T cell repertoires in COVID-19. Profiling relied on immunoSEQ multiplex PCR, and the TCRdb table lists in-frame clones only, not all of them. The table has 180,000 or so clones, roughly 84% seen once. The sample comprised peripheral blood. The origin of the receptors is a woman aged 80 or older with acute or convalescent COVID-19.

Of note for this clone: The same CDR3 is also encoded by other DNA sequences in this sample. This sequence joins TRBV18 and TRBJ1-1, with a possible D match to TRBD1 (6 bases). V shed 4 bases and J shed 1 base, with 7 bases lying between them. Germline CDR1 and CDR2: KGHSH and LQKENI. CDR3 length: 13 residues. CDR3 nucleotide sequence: TGTGCCAGCTCACGGACAGCGAACACTGAAGCTTTCTTT. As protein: CASSRTANTEAFF. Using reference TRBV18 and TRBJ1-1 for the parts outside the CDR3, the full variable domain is NAGVMQNPRHLVRRRGQEARLRCSPMKGHSHVYWYRQLPEEGLKFMVYLQKENIIDESGMPKERFSAEFPKEGPSILRIQQVVRGDSAAYFCASSRTANTEAFFGQGTRLTVV.

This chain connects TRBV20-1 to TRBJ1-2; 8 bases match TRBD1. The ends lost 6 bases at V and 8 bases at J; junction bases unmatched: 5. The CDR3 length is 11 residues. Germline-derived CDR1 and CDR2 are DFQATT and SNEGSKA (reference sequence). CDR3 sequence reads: CSANRGRGYTF. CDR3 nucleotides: TGCAGTGCCAACAGGGGGAGAGGCTACACCTTC.

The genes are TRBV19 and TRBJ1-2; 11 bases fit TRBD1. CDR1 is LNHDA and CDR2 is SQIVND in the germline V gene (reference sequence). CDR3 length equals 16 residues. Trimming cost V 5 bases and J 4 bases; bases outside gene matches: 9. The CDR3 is CASSPRWTGGPYGYTF. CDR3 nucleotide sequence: TGTGCCAGTAGTCCCCGATGGACAGGGGGCCCCTATGGCTACACCTTC.